One and the same sample provided the 21 T cell receptor beta chains below, sequenced in a study of monozygotic twins with inflammatory bowel disease. From the 5' RACE reads, TCRdb lists one entry per CDR3 protein and no DNA. The listing records roughly 200,000 distinct CDR3 sequences. The sequenced sample was blood. The receptors originated from a human donor with ulcerative colitis or Crohn's disease, or a healthy co-twin of an affected twin (not recorded which).

The V call is TRBV5-1, the J call TRBJ2-1; the D gene TCRdb calls, TRBD2, cannot be checked with no DNA. The CDR3 has 15 residues. Germline values: CDR1 SGHRS, CDR2 YFSETQ. CDR3 region: CASSATSGGGSEQFF.

The genes are TRBV19 and TRBJ2-1; TCRdb lists TRBD2, though no DNA is available to test this call. The germline gives CDR1 LNHDA, CDR2 SQIVND (reference sequence). The CDR3 covers 16 residues. CDR3: CASSPRTGLAGNEQFF.

This rearrangement joins TRBV30 to TRBJ1-6. CDR1 is GTSNPN, CDR2 SVGIG, per germline (reference sequence). The CDR3 contains 12 residues. CDR3 sequence: CAWDFGNSPLHF.

V usage is TRBV7-2 and J usage is TRBJ2-3; the TCRdb D gene call, TRBD2, has no DNA to confirm it. Germline CDR1 reads SGHTA; CDR2 reads FQGNSA. The CDR3 loop spans 17 amino acids. The CDR3 sequence is CASSGTSGRGSTDTQYF.

V gene TRBV3-1 combines with J gene TRBJ2-1; TCRdb's assignment of TRBD2 cannot be checked, as there is no DNA. CDR1 is LGHDT, CDR2 YNNKEL, per germline (reference sequence). The CDR3 has 18 amino acids. The CDR3 spells CASSQVTSGGPSYNEQFF.

The chain uses TRBV9 and TRBJ2-2; TCRdb's D gene call, TRBD1, goes unchecked for lack of DNA. Germline assignment: CDR1 SGDLS and CDR2 YYNGEE. This CDR3 is 15 amino acids long. CDR3 residues: CASSVEGQVAGELFF.

This chain uses TRBV7-2 with TRBJ2-1; TCRdb indicates TRBD2, and absent DNA this call remains unverified. This CDR3 is 18 amino acids long. The germline V gene encodes CDR1 SGHTA and CDR2 FQGNSA. The CDR3 loop reads CASSLASIRLAGPNEQFF.

The CDR3 spells CASDQLAGGPNTQYF. The chain recombines TRBV5-5 with TRBJ2-3; TCRdb designates TRBD2, a call that cannot be tested without DNA. CDR3 size: 15 residues. CDR1 is SGHKS and CDR2 is YYEKEE in the germline V gene (reference sequence).

This chain uses TRBV4-2 with TRBJ1-5; as DNA is missing, the TRBD1 call by TCRdb cannot be tested. The CDR3 contains 15 residues. Germline V gene sequence: CDR1 LGHNA, CDR2 YNFKEQ. This CDR3 is CASSQDRGPNQPQHF.

V is TRBV5-1 and J is TRBJ2-7; TCRdb designates TRBD1, a call that cannot be tested without DNA. This CDR3 contains 14 residues. The germline V gene encodes CDR1 SGHRS and CDR2 YFSETQ. The chain's CDR3 is CASSVTTGGQEQYF. The full variable domain, in which reference TRBV5-1 and TRBJ2-7 provide the parts outside the CDR3, is KAGVTQTPRYLIKTRGQQVTLSCSPISGHRSVSWYQQTPGQGLQFLFEYFSETQRNKGNFPGRFSGRQFSNSRSEMNVSTLELGDSALYLCASSVTTGGQEQYFGPGTRLTVT.

This chain uses TRBV7-8 with TRBJ1-5. The CDR3 loop spans 17 amino acids. Looked up from germline, CDR1 is SGHVS and CDR2 is FQNEAQ. CDR3 in amino acids: CASSLAWRGTYNQPQHF.

The V and J genes are TRBV6-5 and TRBJ1-2. The CDR3 loop spans 13 amino acids. Germline V gene lookup returns CDR1 MNHEY and CDR2 SVGAGI. CDR3: CASSYLPPYGYTF.

The rearrangement joins TRBV4-1 to TRBJ2-6. The CDR3 spans 15 residues. Germline lookup yields CDR1 MGHRA and CDR2 YSYEKL. This CDR3 is CASSQDETGANVLTF.

The chain has TRBV4-3 and TRBJ2-3; TCRdb reports TRBD2, a call that lacks DNA to check it against. The CDR3 sequence is 14 residues long. The germline V gene has CDR1 LGHNA and CDR2 YSLEER. The CDR3 here is CASSQEGEADTQYF.

The chain links TRBV9 to TRBJ2-1; TCRdb picks TRBD2, but there is no DNA to check that call. Germline loops: CDR1 SGDLS, CDR2 YYNGEE. The CDR3 covers 19 residues. The CDR3 sequence is CASSPLGTSGRGLYNEQFF.

The V and J genes are TRBV6-2 or TRBV6-3 and TRBJ2-1; TCRdb lists TRBD2, though no DNA is available to test this call. The CDR3 is 15 amino acids. Germline V gene sequence: CDR1 MNHEY, CDR2 SVGEGT. The CDR3 spells CASSIAGGFEKEQFF.

The chain has TRBV11-2 and TRBJ2-1; TCRdb selects TRBD2, and the lack of DNA leaves this call unchecked. The CDR3 sequence is 18 residues long. The germline CDR1 and CDR2 sequences are SGHAT and FQNNGV. CDR3 loop: CASSSPEPTSGAYNEQFF.

This chain connects TRBV3-1 to TRBJ1-3. There are 16 residues in the CDR3. CDR1 is LGHDT and CDR2 is YNNKEL in the germline V gene (reference sequence). CDR3 region: CASSQDLRSSGNTIYF.

CDR3 sequence: CSASGTGGDEQYF. The gene calls are TRBV29-1 and TRBJ2-7; TCRdb lists TRBD1, though no DNA is available to test this call. The CDR3 totals 13 residues. Germline CDR1 SQVTM, CDR2 ANQGSEA.

The chain combines TRBV19 with TRBJ1-3; TCRdb indicates TRBD1, and absent DNA this call remains unverified. The CDR3 consists of 14 residues. Germline V CDR1 and CDR2: LNHDA, SQIVND (reference sequence). The CDR3 loop reads CASSRDSSGNTIYF.

CDR3 sequence: CASSQGSGQNQPQHF. The chain combines TRBV3-1 with TRBJ1-5; TCRdb's D gene call, TRBD1, goes unchecked for lack of DNA. The CDR3 is 15 residues long. Germline V gene data show CDR1 as LGHDT and CDR2 as YNNKEL (reference sequence).